This T cell receptor (beta chain) was sequenced for a study of T-cell memory formation after mild COVID-19. With respect to this clonotype: This may come from a read error, since a much larger clone is one base off.

The V segment lost 6 bases and the J segment 1 base; nucleotides outside the gene matches: 6. Germline CDR1 reads MNHEY; CDR2 reads SVGEGT. The CDR3 has 15 residues. TCRdb re-called the 5' RACE reads with MiXCR, one entry per CDR3 protein. Found here are 180,000 or so distinct CDR3 sequences, roughly 12% of them singletons; the top ten hold about 3.8%. Sequenced: PBMCs or a T cell subset sorted from them (not recorded which). J is TRBJ2-5 and V is TRBV6-2 or TRBV6-3, with 9 bases matching TRBD2. The sequence came from a man aged 18 to 29 who had mild COVID-19 (a few samples of this study predate the infection). Cell type and time point are not known. CDR3 region: CASRRYSGSQETQYF. Written as DNA, the CDR3 is TGTGCCAGCAGACGATATAGCGGGAGCCAAGAGACCCAGTACTTC.